The rows below give T cell receptor beta chains drawn from one sample of a study of T cells in Graves' hyperthyroidism and ophthalmopathy. Via MiXCR, TCRdb re-called the multiplex PCR reads, giving one row per CDR3 protein. The sample includes more than 500,000 distinct CDR3 sequences, approximately 48% of them seen just once. The sequenced sample was peripheral blood or thyroid tissue (not recorded which). Receptors originate from an adult woman with Graves' disease, either hyperthyroidism or ophthalmopathy (not recorded which). The CDR3 runs from the conserved cysteine through the conserved F or W. Fields, in order: V gene, J gene, D gene, CDR3 length, clone size, CDR3 DNA, CDR3 protein. The D gene is left open where the match is weak. Rows may omit the clone size; those that give it use once, few, many or a size class.

v_gene: TRBV10-3
j_gene: TRBJ2-2
d_gene: .
len: 15
abundance: .
CDR3nt: TGTGCCATCAGTACAGGGACTGTGAACACCGGGGAGCTGTTTTTT
CDR3aa: CAISTGTVNTGELFF

v_gene: TRBV6-5
j_gene: TRBJ1-3
d_gene: .
len: 15
abundance: .
CDR3nt: TGTGCCAGCACTTACTCGGGGGATTCTGGAAACACCATATATTTT
CDR3aa: CASTYSGDSGNTIYF

v_gene: TRBV29-1
j_gene: TRBJ2-5
d_gene: TRBD2
len: 13
abundance: .
CDR3nt: TGCAGCGCGGGAGGGCAGGCCGGGGAGACCCAGTACTTC
CDR3aa: CSAGGQAGETQYF

v_gene: TRBV19
j_gene: TRBJ1-1
d_gene: .
len: 19
abundance: .
CDR3nt: TGTGCCAGTACGTCCTCTTCATTCCCGGACAGCAATGAAAACACTGAAGCTTTCTTT
CDR3aa: CASTSSSFPDSNENTEAFF

v_gene: TRBV29-1
j_gene: TRBJ1-2
d_gene: .
len: 14
abundance: .
CDR3nt: TGCAGCGTTGATCGGACAGAACATAACTATGGCTACACCTTC
CDR3aa: CSVDRTEHNYGYTF

v_gene: TRBV30
j_gene: TRBJ2-2
d_gene: .
len: 14
abundance: .
CDR3nt: TGTGCCGGGGGGGACAGGATGAACACCGGGGAGCTGTTTTTT
CDR3aa: CAGGDRMNTGELFF

v_gene: TRBV10-3
j_gene: TRBJ1-2
d_gene: .
len: 14
abundance: few
CDR3nt: TGTGCCATCAATTGGGGAGGGCAGGATAGTGGCTACACCTTC
CDR3aa: CAINWGGQDSGYTF

v_gene: TRBV7-2
j_gene: TRBJ1-5
d_gene: .
len: 15
abundance: many
CDR3nt: TGTGCCAGCAGCCCAGCCAGGGAGGGCAATCAGCCCCAGCATTTT
CDR3aa: CASSPAREGNQPQHF

v_gene: TRBV25-1
j_gene: TRBJ2-3
d_gene: .
len: 11
abundance: .
CDR3nt: TGTGCCAGCACCTGGGGAGGTACGCAGTATTTT
CDR3aa: CASTWGGTQYF

v_gene: TRBV25-1
j_gene: TRBJ2-2
d_gene: .
len: 13
abundance: .
CDR3nt: TGTGCCAGCAGACCACAGTTTGTCGGGGAGCTGTTTTTT
CDR3aa: CASRPQFVGELFF

v_gene: TRBV7-2
j_gene: TRBJ2-7
d_gene: TRBD1
len: 17
abundance: .
CDR3nt: TGTGCCAGCAGTCCCCGTGGCGGACAGGGCGGTATATACGAGCAGTACTTC
CDR3aa: CASSPRGGQGGIYEQYF

v_gene: TRBV20-1
j_gene: TRBJ1-4
d_gene: .
len: 9
abundance: few
CDR3nt: TGCAGTGCTAGCCCCAGGGGTTGTTTT
CDR3aa: CSASPRGCF

v_gene: TRBV5-1
j_gene: TRBJ1-1
d_gene: .
len: 14
abundance: .
CDR3nt: TGCGCCAGCAGCTTGGAGTGGGGCCAGAGCTTGGCTTTCTTT
CDR3aa: CASSLEWGQSLAFF

v_gene: TRBV7-2
j_gene: TRBJ1-2
d_gene: .
len: 11
abundance: many
CDR3nt: TGTGCCAGCAGCTTCTACTATGGCTACACCTTC
CDR3aa: CASSFYYGYTF

v_gene: TRBV20-1
j_gene: TRBJ2-5
d_gene: TRBD2
len: 18
abundance: many
CDR3nt: TGCAGTGCTAGAGATCCTGGACTAGCGGGAGGATGGCAAGAGACCCAGTACTTC
CDR3aa: CSARDPGLAGGWQETQYF

v_gene: TRBV9
j_gene: TRBJ2-2
d_gene: .
len: 15
abundance: many
CDR3nt: TGTGCCAGCAGCGTAGGTTCAGCAAACACCGGGGAGCTGTTTTTT
CDR3aa: CASSVGSANTGELFF

v_gene: TRBV20-1
j_gene: TRBJ1-4
d_gene: TRBD1
len: 14
abundance: many
CDR3nt: TGCAGTGCTAGCAATTCAGGGGGAGGTGAAAAACTGTTTTTT
CDR3aa: CSASNSGGGEKLFF

v_gene: TRBV9
j_gene: TRBJ1-4
d_gene: .
len: 15
abundance: many
CDR3nt: TGTGCCAGCAGCCCCGGGATGGGGGATAATGAAAAACTGTTTTTT
CDR3aa: CASSPGMGDNEKLFF

v_gene: TRBV12-3/TRBV12-4
j_gene: TRBJ2-7
d_gene: .
len: 11
abundance: .
CDR3nt: TGTGCCAGCAGTCACGCGGTCGAGCAGTACTTC
CDR3aa: CASSHAVEQYF

v_gene: TRBV19
j_gene: TRBJ1-5
d_gene: .
len: 14
abundance: .
CDR3nt: TGTGCCAGTAACCAGGGGTCGAGTTATCAGCCCCAGCATTTT
CDR3aa: CASNQGSSYQPQHF

v_gene: TRBV14
j_gene: TRBJ1-4
d_gene: .
len: 15
abundance: .
CDR3nt: TGTGCCAGCAGCCAAGGCCGCGCAACTAATGAAAAACTGTTTTTT
CDR3aa: CASSQGRATNEKLFF

v_gene: TRBV7-9
j_gene: TRBJ1-3
d_gene: .
len: 16
abundance: .
CDR3nt: TGTGCCAGCAGCTACGCCCCGGGTGGACCTGGAAACACCATATATTTT
CDR3aa: CASSYAPGGPGNTIYF

v_gene: TRBV24-1
j_gene: TRBJ1-5
d_gene: .
len: 13
abundance: .
CDR3nt: TGTGCCACTGAGAACAGGGATACCGGGGCCCAGCATTTT
CDR3aa: CATENRDTGAQHF

v_gene: TRBV20-1
j_gene: TRBJ2-5
d_gene: TRBD2
len: 14
abundance: many
CDR3nt: TGCAGTGCTAGAGCCCTAAGCGGGAGTGAGACCCAGTACTTC
CDR3aa: CSARALSGSETQYF

v_gene: TRBV2
j_gene: TRBJ2-7
d_gene: .
len: 10
abundance: many
CDR3nt: TGTGCCAGCAGTGAGGGCTGGCCACGCTTC
CDR3aa: CASSEGWPRF

v_gene: TRBV4-1
j_gene: TRBJ1-1
d_gene: .
len: 15
abundance: many
CDR3nt: TGCGCCAGCAGCCAAGGGGGTAGGGGGAACACTGAAGCTTTCTTT
CDR3aa: CASSQGGRGNTEAFF

v_gene: TRBV10-3
j_gene: TRBJ2-5
d_gene: .
len: 12
abundance: few
CDR3nt: TGTGCCATCAGTGAGTCGGCGGAGCCCCAGTACTTC
CDR3aa: CAISESAEPQYF

v_gene: TRBV2
j_gene: TRBJ2-7
d_gene: .
len: 13
abundance: .
CDR3nt: TGTGCCAGCAGTGGGACAGCGAACTACGAGCAGTACTTC
CDR3aa: CASSGTANYEQYF

v_gene: TRBV6-1
j_gene: TRBJ2-2
d_gene: TRBD2
len: 14
abundance: .
CDR3nt: TGTGCCAGCAGGGGGGGGGTGAACACCGGGGAGCTGTTTTTT
CDR3aa: CASRGGVNTGELFF

v_gene: TRBV6-2/TRBV6-3
j_gene: TRBJ2-2
d_gene: TRBD2
len: 15
abundance: .
CDR3nt: TGTGCCAGCAGTCCACCGCAGCGGGAGACCGGGGAGCTGTTTTTT
CDR3aa: CASSPPQRETGELFF

v_gene: TRBV6-5
j_gene: TRBJ2-2
d_gene: TRBD2
len: 17
abundance: .
CDR3nt: TGTGCCAGCAGTCCTGGCTTACTAGCGGGAGCCGTCGGGGAGCTGTTTTTT
CDR3aa: CASSPGLLAGAVGELFF

v_gene: TRBV5-4
j_gene: TRBJ1-1
d_gene: .
len: 15
abundance: .
CDR3nt: TGTGCCAGCAGCCTGGGGTGGACGGTGTACACTGAAGCTTTCTTT
CDR3aa: CASSLGWTVYTEAFF

v_gene: TRBV25-1
j_gene: TRBJ1-5
d_gene: TRBD1
len: 15
abundance: .
CDR3nt: TGTGCCAGCAGTGGCCGGACAGGGGGCAATCAGCCCCAGCATTTT
CDR3aa: CASSGRTGGNQPQHF

v_gene: TRBV20-1
j_gene: TRBJ1-5
d_gene: .
len: 14
abundance: many
CDR3nt: TGCAGTGCTCTGCCGGGATATAGCAATCAGCCCCAGCATTTT
CDR3aa: CSALPGYSNQPQHF

v_gene: TRBV19
j_gene: TRBJ1-2
d_gene: .
len: 13
abundance: many
CDR3nt: TGTGCCAGCCACCGGGTCTCTCTCTATGGCTACACCTTC
CDR3aa: CASHRVSLYGYTF

v_gene: TRBV7-2
j_gene: TRBJ2-7
d_gene: TRBD1
len: 15
abundance: .
CDR3nt: TGTGCCAGCAGCTTCGGGGGACAGGCTTCCTACGAGCAGTACTTC
CDR3aa: CASSFGGQASYEQYF

v_gene: TRBV7-3
j_gene: TRBJ2-7
d_gene: TRBD1
len: 14
abundance: many
CDR3nt: TGTGCCAGCAGCTTAAGTCCAGGGGGCGACGAGCAGTACTTC
CDR3aa: CASSLSPGGDEQYF

v_gene: TRBV9
j_gene: TRBJ1-1
d_gene: .
len: 14
abundance: .
CDR3nt: TGTGCCAGCAGCTTACAAGAATCAAACACTGAAGCTTTCTTT
CDR3aa: CASSLQESNTEAFF

v_gene: TRBV7-9
j_gene: TRBJ1-1
d_gene: .
len: 12
abundance: many
CDR3nt: TGTGCCAGCAGCTTTAAGGTCACTGAAGCTTTCTTT
CDR3aa: CASSFKVTEAFF

v_gene: TRBV7-9
j_gene: TRBJ2-5
d_gene: TRBD1
len: 14
abundance: .
CDR3nt: TGTGCCAGCAGCTCCACAGGGGGCAAGGAGACCCAGTACTTC
CDR3aa: CASSSTGGKETQYF

v_gene: TRBV15
j_gene: TRBJ1-5
d_gene: .
len: 13
abundance: .
CDR3nt: TGTGCCACCAGCAGCCGTAGCAATCAGCCCCAGCATTTT
CDR3aa: CATSSRSNQPQHF

v_gene: TRBV15
j_gene: TRBJ2-7
d_gene: .
len: 14
abundance: few
CDR3nt: TGTGCCACCAGCAGAGAGGGAGGGGGCTACGAGCAGTACTTC
CDR3aa: CATSREGGGYEQYF

v_gene: TRBV15
j_gene: TRBJ2-7
d_gene: TRBD1
len: 14
abundance: .
CDR3nt: TGTGCCACCAGGGAGCCCGGGACAGTGTACGAGCAGTACTTC
CDR3aa: CATREPGTVYEQYF

v_gene: TRBV20-1
j_gene: TRBJ2-2
d_gene: TRBD2
len: 15
abundance: many
CDR3nt: TGCAGTGCATTCCCCCCGACTAGCGGAAACGGGGAGCTGTTTTTT
CDR3aa: CSAFPPTSGNGELFF

v_gene: TRBV7-6
j_gene: TRBJ1-2
d_gene: TRBD1
len: 16
abundance: many
CDR3nt: TGTGCCAGCAGCTTAGGGGGCTTGGGACAGCGGTTCGGCTACACCTTC
CDR3aa: CASSLGGLGQRFGYTF

v_gene: TRBV9
j_gene: TRBJ2-5
d_gene: TRBD2
len: 15
abundance: .
CDR3nt: TGTGCCAGCAGCCAAGAGGACAGCGGGAGAGAGACCCAGTACTTC
CDR3aa: CASSQEDSGRETQYF

v_gene: TRBV7-2
j_gene: TRBJ1-4
d_gene: TRBD1
len: 16
abundance: .
CDR3nt: TGTGCCAGCAGCGTGGACAGGGACGCAACTAATGAAAAACTGTTTTTT
CDR3aa: CASSVDRDATNEKLFF

v_gene: TRBV4-3
j_gene: TRBJ2-7
d_gene: .
len: 16
abundance: few
CDR3nt: TGCGCCAGCAGCCAAGATCGGGGCGGACCCTCCTACGAGCAGTACTTC
CDR3aa: CASSQDRGGPSYEQYF

v_gene: TRBV10-3
j_gene: TRBJ2-1
d_gene: .
len: 15
abundance: few
CDR3nt: TGTGCCATCAGTGCGACCGGGCCCTCGGGGGATGAGCAGTTCTTC
CDR3aa: CAISATGPSGDEQFF

v_gene: TRBV5-1
j_gene: TRBJ1-3
d_gene: .
len: 16
abundance: many
CDR3nt: TGCGCCAGCAGCCCGGGACACCCCAACTCTGGAAACACCATATATTTT
CDR3aa: CASSPGHPNSGNTIYF

v_gene: TRBV7-3
j_gene: TRBJ1-1
d_gene: .
len: 13
abundance: many
CDR3nt: TGTGCCAGCAGCGCCCTGGAGAACACTGAAGCTTTCTTT
CDR3aa: CASSALENTEAFF

v_gene: TRBV6-1
j_gene: TRBJ1-2
d_gene: TRBD1
len: 14
abundance: many
CDR3nt: TGTGCCAGCAGTGAATACGGGACAGCGTATGACTACACCTTC
CDR3aa: CASSEYGTAYDYTF

v_gene: TRBV18
j_gene: TRBJ2-7
d_gene: TRBD2
len: 16
abundance: .
CDR3nt: TGTGCCAGCTCACCTTCGGGACTAGCGGGGGTCTACGAGCAGTACTTC
CDR3aa: CASSPSGLAGVYEQYF

v_gene: TRBV20-1
j_gene: TRBJ1-2
d_gene: .
len: 11
abundance: .
CDR3nt: TGCAGTGCTAGTGGGGGCGATGGCTACACCTTC
CDR3aa: CSASGGDGYTF

v_gene: TRBV6-5
j_gene: TRBJ2-3
d_gene: .
len: 17
abundance: .
CDR3nt: TGTGCCAGCAGTTATAGGCGTAGGGTATCAGGCACAGATACGCAGTATTTT
CDR3aa: CASSYRRRVSGTDTQYF

v_gene: TRBV19
j_gene: TRBJ1-1
d_gene: .
len: 13
abundance: .
CDR3nt: TGTGCCAGTAGGAAGGGGGAGAGGACTGAAGCTTTCTTT
CDR3aa: CASRKGERTEAFF

v_gene: TRBV4-3
j_gene: TRBJ1-2
d_gene: .
len: 15
abundance: few
CDR3nt: TGCGCCAGCAGTCGAGCGGGACGGAAGTTCTATGGCTACACCTTC
CDR3aa: CASSRAGRKFYGYTF

v_gene: TRBV29-1
j_gene: TRBJ2-5
d_gene: .
len: 13
abundance: .
CDR3nt: TGCAGCGTTGTGGAGGGGATGATGGAGACCCAGTACTTC
CDR3aa: CSVVEGMMETQYF

v_gene: TRBV10-3
j_gene: TRBJ1-3
d_gene: .
len: 15
abundance: .
CDR3nt: TGTGCCATCACCCCCCGGTGGGGGTCTGGAAACACCATATATTTT
CDR3aa: CAITPRWGSGNTIYF